Reported below is one T cell receptor beta chain. This sample stems from a study of T cell changes during pregnancy in multiple sclerosis. Assay used: immunoSEQ multiplex PCR; TCRdb lists only in-frame clones, some missing. The data contain around 36,000 clones, 90% to 95% of them singletons. Per the germline V gene, CDR1 is MNHEY and CDR2 is SVGAGI. V lost 6 bases, J lost 8 bases, and 6 bases stayed unmatched. This CDR3 comprises 13 residues. Sample: peripheral blood, taken before pregnancy. The TCR comes from a female donor with multiple sclerosis, enrolled in a pregnancy study. The gene calls are TRBV6-5 and TRBJ1-2; 10 bases agree with TRBD1. CDR3 sequence: CASSPGTGVGYTF. Written as DNA, the CDR3 is TGTGCCAGCAGCCCCGGGACAGGGGTAGGCTACACCTTC.